These 6 T cell receptor beta chains came from one sample sequenced in a study of cytomegalovirus exposure and HLA in healthy donors. PCR employed 60 Vbeta and 13 Jbeta primers. The repertoire was sequenced with immunoSEQ multiplex PCR; TCRdb's copy has only in-frame clones and lacks some. This sample has 130,000 to 150,000 clones, with around three quarters found just once. The sequencing sample was made of PBMCs. These receptors all stem from a middle-aged man in good health and CMV-seropositive.

The CDR3 coding sequence is TGTGCCAGCAGCTTCGGACGGGGAGAAGCTTTCTTT. Protein product: CASSFGRGEAFF. The J gene is TRBJ1-1, the V gene TRBV5-8; D remains ambiguous. Trimming took 2 bases from V and 8 from J, leaving 10 bases between them. Germline V gene data show CDR1 as SGHTS and CDR2 as YDEGEE. The CDR3 runs to 12 residues.

CDR3 coding DNA: TGTGCCACCAGCTTAGTGAATACAGGGACAGATACGCAGTATTTT. Translated: CATSLVNTGTDTQYF. This chain joins TRBV15 and TRBJ2-3, with a weak D call TRBD1 (6 bases). CDR1 is LNHNV, CDR2 YYDKDF, per germline (reference sequence). The CDR3 is 15 residues long. V was clipped by 5 bases and J by 3 bases, with 15 bases between them.

The chain combines TRBV7-2 with TRBJ1-5; 7 bases align to TRBD1. Per germline, CDR1 SGHTA and CDR2 FQGNSA. This CDR3 is 16 amino acids long. Trimming cost V 2 bases and J 11 bases; bases outside gene matches: 15. The CDR3 protein is CASSLYTQGTRRSQHF. CDR3 bases: TGTGCCAGCAGCTTATACACACAGGGGACCCGTCGGTCCCAGCATTTT. The variable domain in full, with the rest retrieved from reference TRBV7-2 and TRBJ1-5, is GAGVSQSPSNKVTEKGKDVELRCDPISGHTALYWYRQSLGQGLEFLIYFQGNSAPDKSGLPSDRFSAERTGGSVSTLTIQRTQQEDSAVYLCASSLYTQGTRRSQHFGDGTRLSIL.

This clone turned up a few times. V and J are TRBV5-8 and TRBJ1-1; D is uncertain. The CDR3 has 15 amino acids. V shed 0 bases and J shed 1 base, with 10 bases lying between them. Germline loops: CDR1 SGHTS, CDR2 YDEGEE. CDR3 in amino acids: CASSLGRLTNTEAFF. In DNA form, the CDR3 reads TGTGCCAGCAGCTTGGGCAGGCTGACGAACACTGAAGCTTTCTTT.

The chain combines TRBV6-1 with TRBJ1-2; 11 nucleotides agree with TRBD1. J gave up 3 bases and V 4 bases, and 4 bases lay outside the gene matches. The CDR3 spans 15 residues. Germline lookup yields CDR1 MNHNS and CDR2 SASEGT. CDR3 loop: CASSGWDRGDYGYTF. The DNA for the CDR3 is TGTGCCAGCAGTGGGTGGGACAGGGGGGACTATGGCTACACCTTC.

The sample holds a few counts of this clone. The chain recombines TRBV19 with TRBJ2-7, with 9 bases aligning to TRBD1. CDR1 is LNHDA and CDR2 is SQIVND in the germline V gene (reference sequence). The CDR3 sequence is 13 residues long. V dropped 8 bases and J dropped 2; count of bases not matched to a gene: 4. CDR3 residues: CASGTGIPYEQYF. In DNA form, the CDR3 reads TGTGCCAGTGGGACAGGGATCCCCTACGAGCAGTACTTC.